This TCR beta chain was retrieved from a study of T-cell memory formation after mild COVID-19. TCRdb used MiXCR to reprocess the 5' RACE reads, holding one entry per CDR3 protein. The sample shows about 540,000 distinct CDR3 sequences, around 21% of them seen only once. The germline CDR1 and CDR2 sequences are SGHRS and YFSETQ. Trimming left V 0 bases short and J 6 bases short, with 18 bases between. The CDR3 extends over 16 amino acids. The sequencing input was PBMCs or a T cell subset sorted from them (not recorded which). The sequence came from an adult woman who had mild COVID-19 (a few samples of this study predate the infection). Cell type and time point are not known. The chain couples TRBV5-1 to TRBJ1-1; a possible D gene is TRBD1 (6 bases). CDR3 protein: CASSLGSGAGGPEAFF. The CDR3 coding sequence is TGCGCCAGCAGCTTGGGATCGGGGGCGGGAGGCCCTGAAGCTTTCTTT.